The 20 T cell receptor beta chains reported below all come from one sample, sequenced in a study of cytomegalovirus exposure and HLA in healthy donors. This PCR relied on a set of 60 Vbeta primers and 13 Jbeta primers. Generated by immunoSEQ multiplex PCR, the TCRdb table keeps only in-frame clones and is missing some. Here the sample spans about 140,000 clones, approximately 82% being singletons. Sample: PBMCs. The receptors here all came from a man aged 35-49 years in good health and CMV-seronegative.

The rearrangement uses TRBV25-1 and TRBJ1-4; maybe TRBD1 (6 bases). V dropped 1 base and J dropped 5 bases, with 11 bases sitting between them. Germline V gene data show CDR1 as MGHDK and CDR2 as SYGVNS. CDR3 length equals 15 residues. The CDR3 sequence: CASSELGGSNEKLFF. CDR3 bases: TGTGCCAGCAGTGAATTAGGGGGATCGAATGAAAAACTGTTTTTT.

Regarding this clone: At one end the junction does not follow the germline gene, possibly because of a read error. V is TRBV7-9 and J is TRBJ2-7, with 9 bases aligning to TRBD1. The CDR3 loop spans 15 amino acids. Germline V gives CDR1 SEHNR, CDR2 FQNEAQ (reference sequence). The chain's CDR3 is CSSSEDRGGAYEQYF. CDR3 DNA sequence: TGTTCCAGCAGTGAGGACAGGGGTGGCGCCTACGAGCAGTACTTC.

The chain uses TRBV5-1 and TRBJ2-1, with D possibly matching TRBD1 (6 bases). The CDR3 runs to 15 residues. CDR1 is SGHRS, CDR2 YFSETQ, per germline. V was trimmed by 3 bases and J by 7 bases, leaving 17 bases between them. This chain's CDR3 is CASSSQGDSRNEQFF. CDR3 bases: TGCGCCAGCAGCTCACAGGGTGATTCTCGGAATGAGCAGTTCTTC.

The chain joins TRBV27 to TRBJ2-7; TRBD1 is a possible D gene (6 bases). Germline CDR1 reads MNHEY; CDR2 reads SMNVEV (reference sequence). The CDR3 consists of 15 residues. Trimming took off 3 bases at V and 0 bases at J, with 12 bases between the two ends. The CDR3 DNA sequence: TGTGCCAGCAGTTTTGTTAGGGGGAACTCCTACGAGCAGTACTTC. It translates to CASSFVRGNSYEQYF.

This clone was counted only a few times. This chain connects TRBV2 to TRBJ2-3; tentatively, D is TRBD2 (5 bases). V lost 8 bases and J lost 2, with 11 bases in between. The CDR3 sequence is 13 residues long. In germline, CDR1 is SNHLY, CDR2 FYNNEI. The CDR3 DNA sequence: TGTGCCAGCGCCGACGACTACACAGATACGCAGTATTTT. Its protein product is CASADDYTDTQYF.

The chain joins TRBV2 to TRBJ2-1, with 13 positions matching TRBD2. CDR1 and CDR2 (germline): SNHLY, FYNNEI. After removal of 7 bases from V and 8 bases from J, the junction contained 11 bases not matched to a gene. The CDR3 totals 16 residues. The CDR3 spells CASTPRLAGGKDEQFF. CDR3 sequence (DNA): TGTGCCAGCACCCCCAGACTAGCGGGGGGTAAGGATGAGCAGTTCTTC.

This chain connects TRBV9 to TRBJ2-1; the match to TRBD2 covers 10 bases. V gave up 4 bases and J gave up 5 bases; unmatched junction bases: 9. From germline, CDR1 is SGDLS and CDR2 YYNGEE. The CDR3 has 16 residues. The CDR3 DNA sequence: TGTGCCAGCAGCCTCAAGCGGGGGGGCCGCCACAATGAGCAGTTCTTC. Translated, it gives CASSLKRGGRHNEQFF.

The V gene is TRBV6-5, the J gene TRBJ1-5, with D perhaps TRBD1 (6 bases). The CDR3 is made up of 14 amino acids. CDR1 MNHEY and CDR2 SVGAGI come from the germline V gene. Trimming stripped 5 bases from V and 3 bases from J, with 11 bases between. CDR3 residues: CASSNTGNNQPQHF. The CDR3 DNA sequence: TGTGCCAGCAGTAATACAGGGAACAATCAGCCCCAGCATTTT.

J is TRBJ2-3 and V is TRBV4-3, with D tentatively TRBD1 (5 bases). The CDR3 loop spans 17 amino acids. The V end was cut by 0 bases, the J end by 1 base, with 14 bases between. Germline CDR1 and CDR2: LGHNA and YSLEER. CDR3 residues: CASSQDKGSAGTDTQYF. DNA for the CDR3: TGCGCCAGCAGCCAAGATAAGGGGTCGGCAGGCACAGATACGCAGTATTTT.

Worth noting for this clone: A read error may produce the germline difference seen at one junction end. CDR3: CTSSFGGGSINEKLFF. The CDR3 DNA follows: TGTACCAGCAGTTTTGGGGGGGGCAGTATTAATGAAAAACTGTTTTTT. The chain combines TRBV27 with TRBJ1-4, with D perhaps matching TRBD1 (6 bases). This CDR3 has 16 residues. CDR1 and CDR2 (germline): MNHEY, SMNVEV (reference sequence).

The chain has TRBV19 and TRBJ1-1, with 9 bases that match TRBD1. The germline V gene encodes CDR1 LNHDA and CDR2 SQIVND (reference sequence). The CDR3 length is 17 residues. Losses at the gene ends were 6 bases for V and 2 bases for J; bases not matched to a gene: 13. The CDR3 sequence is CASSHIRDRAYNTEAFF. CDR3 sequence (DNA): TGTGCCAGTAGCCACATCCGGGACAGGGCCTATAACACTGAAGCTTTCTTT.

The J gene is TRBJ2-1, the V gene TRBV27; TRBD2 matches at 9 bases. The germline V gene encodes CDR1 MNHEY and CDR2 SMNVEV (reference sequence). The CDR3 extends over 15 amino acids. V lost 5 bases, J lost 10 bases, and 12 bases stayed unmatched. CDR3 DNA: TGTGCCAGCAGTCTAAAACCGGGACTAGCTAGAGAGCAGTTCTTC. This encodes CASSLKPGLAREQFF.

This clone was seen more than once but under ten times. CDR3 protein: CASSPVRRLMNTEAFF. CDR3 sequence (DNA): TGTGCCAGCAGCCCGGTAAGAAGATTGATGAACACTGAAGCTTTCTTT. The chain links TRBV7-9 to TRBJ1-1; D is undetermined. Germline V gives CDR1 SEHNR, CDR2 FQNEAQ (reference sequence). The ends were cut back, 5 bases at V and 0 bases at J, with 16 bases in the middle. CDR3 length: 16 amino acids.

CDR3 DNA sequence: TGTGCCAGTAGTAAAGGGACAGGGGGCGGGCAGCCCCAGCATTTT. Amino acids: CASSKGTGGGQPQHF. V is TRBV19 and J is TRBJ1-5; the match to TRBD1 covers 12 bases. The CDR3 contains 15 residues. CDR1 and CDR2 (germline): LNHDA, SQIVND (reference sequence). J gave up 7 bases and V 4 bases, and 5 bases lay outside the gene matches. Full variable domain (remainder filled in from reference TRBV19 and TRBJ1-5): DGGITQSPKYLFRKEGQNVTLSCEQNLNHDAMYWYRQDPGQGLRLIYYSQIVNDFQKGDIAEGYSVSREKKESFPLTVTSAQKNPTAFYLCASSKGTGGGQPQHFGDGTRLSIL.

The rearrangement joins TRBV27 to TRBJ2-2; TRBD2 agrees at 13 bases. Looked up from germline, CDR1 is MNHEY and CDR2 is SMNVEV (reference sequence). V shed 0 bases and J 5 bases; nucleotides not matched to a gene: 6. This CDR3 comprises 18 residues. The CDR3 protein is CASSLSQLAGGPTGELFF. DNA of the CDR3: TGTGCCAGCAGTTTATCCCAACTAGCGGGGGGGCCAACCGGGGAGCTGTTTTTT.

This rearrangement joins TRBV9 to TRBJ2-3; the match to TRBD1 covers 7 bases. This CDR3 comprises 16 residues. J lost 2 bases, V lost 3 bases, and 9 bases had no gene match. Germline V gene sequence: CDR1 SGDLS, CDR2 YYNGEE. The CDR3 is CASSARDRAHTDTQYF. In nucleotides, the CDR3 is TGTGCCAGCAGCGCCCGCGACAGGGCACACACAGATACGCAGTATTTT.

V and J are TRBV6-5 and TRBJ1-1, with 9 bases identical to TRBD1. The junction had 3 bases not matched to a gene; V was cut back by 0 bases and J by 4 bases. CDR1 and CDR2 (germline): MNHEY, SVGAGI. This CDR3 comprises 15 residues. CDR3 protein: CASSYSGQGFTEAFF. CDR3 in DNA: TGTGCCAGCAGTTACTCCGGACAGGGGTTCACTGAAGCTTTCTTT.

The chain recombines TRBV7-3 with TRBJ2-1, with 9 nucleotides matching TRBD2. CDR3 length equals 15 residues. Trimming cost V 2 bases and J 9 bases; bases outside gene matches: 8. Germline CDR1 is SGHTA and CDR2 is FQGTGA. CDR3 sequence reads: CASSLGTSPAVEQFF. The CDR3 DNA follows: TGTGCCAGCAGCTTAGGGACTAGCCCCGCGGTTGAGCAGTTCTTC. Complete variable domain (other parts from reference TRBV7-3 and TRBJ2-1): GAGVSQTPSNKVTEKGKYVELRCDPISGHTALYWYRQSLGQGPEFLIYFQGTGAADDSGLPNDRFFAVRPEGSVSTLKIQRTERGDSAVYLCASSLGTSPAVEQFFGPGTRLTVL.

The genes are TRBV4-3 and TRBJ1-2, with 7 bases that match TRBD1. The CDR3 contains 16 residues. Trimming removed 4 bases from V and 3 bases from J; junction bases left unmatched: 11. CDR1 is LGHNA, CDR2 YSLEER, per germline. CDR3 nucleotides: TGCGCCAGCAGCCCCCAACAGGGGCCCCAATACTATGGCTACACCTTC. Translation gives CASSPQQGPQYYGYTF.

This rearrangement joins TRBV14 to TRBJ2-7; D is unclear. Germline CDR1 reads SGHDN; CDR2 reads FVKESK. The CDR3 covers 14 residues. Trimming pared 0 bases from V and 1 base from J, leaving 7 bases between. The CDR3 coding sequence is TGTGCCAGCAGCCAAGACCCTCTGTCCTACGAGCAGTACTTC. This codes for CASSQDPLSYEQYF.